One sample yielded the 24 T cell receptor beta chains listed below, sequenced in a study of control samples from healthy donors and cancer patients. Sequencing was performed with immunoSEQ multiplex PCR; in TCRdb, only in-frame clones are kept and a portion is missing. The data hold around 82,000 clones, with 80% to 90% observed a single time. Sequencing was performed on blood. The receptor source for this set is a man aged 45-65 years in good health.

The V and J genes are TRBV12-3 or TRBV12-4 and TRBJ1-2; D remains ambiguous. V lost 3 bases and J 6 bases, leaving 2 bases between the germline ends. The CDR3 is 10 amino acids. CDR3 in DNA: TGTGCCAGCAGTTTGGATGGCTACACCTTC. Translated, it gives CASSLDGYTF.

The chain joins TRBV10-2 to TRBJ1-1; TRBD1 aligns across 7 bases. From germline, CDR1 is WSHSY and CDR2 SAAADI. The CDR3 runs 14 residues. Losses at the gene ends were 6 bases for V and 0 bases for J; bases not matched to a gene: 4. CDR3 amino acids: CASSRGQLNTEAFF. The DNA of the CDR3 is TGCGCCAGCAGCCGGGGACAGCTGAACACTGAAGCTTTCTTT.

This chain uses TRBV5-8 with TRBJ2-3; 9 bases fit TRBD1. Germline V lookup: CDR1 SGHTS, CDR2 YDEGEE. V shed 2 bases and J 3 bases; nucleotides not matched to a gene: 7. The CDR3 is 16 amino acids. The CDR3 protein is CASSLGTGTFTDTQYF. The CDR3 DNA reads as TGTGCCAGCAGCTTAGGGACAGGGACATTTACAGATACGCAGTATTTT.

The genes are TRBV14 and TRBJ1-4, with unresolved D. V lost 0 bases, J lost 7 bases, and 15 bases lay in between. CDR1 and CDR2 (germline): SGHDN, FVKESK. The CDR3 extends over 16 amino acids. For the CDR3, the DNA is TGTGCCAGCAGCCAAGACGACCATCGCCGCCCTGAAAAACTGTTTTTT. Its translation is CASSQDDHRRPEKLFF.

The rearrangement uses TRBV29-1 and TRBJ2-1; TRBD2 matches at 7 bases. V lost 5 bases, J lost 6 bases, and 10 bases stayed unmatched. The CDR3 has 14 residues. Germline V gene lookup returns CDR1 SQVTM and CDR2 ANQGSEA. CDR3 region: CSVLGSSGSNEQFF. The CDR3 coding sequence is TGCAGCGTTCTCGGGTCTAGCGGCAGCAATGAGCAGTTCTTC.

This clone occurred a few times. V gene TRBV5-6 combines with J gene TRBJ1-2; 7 bases align to TRBD1. CDR3 size: 13 residues. Germline V gives CDR1 SGHDT, CDR2 YYEEEE. The J segment lost 2 bases and the V segment lost 5 bases, leaving 3 bases of the junction unmatched. CDR3 in amino acids: CASRPRGNYGYTF. CDR3 in DNA: TGTGCCAGCAGGCCCAGGGGGAACTATGGCTACACCTTC. The whole variable domain, remainder taken from reference TRBV5-6 and TRBJ1-2, is DAGVTQSPTHLIKTRGQQVTLRCSPKSGHDTVSWYQQALGQGPQFIFQYYEEEERQRGNFPDRFSGHQFPNYSSELNVNALLLGDSALYLCASRPRGNYGYTFGSGTRLTVV.

V gene TRBV5-4 combines with J gene TRBJ1-2, with 8 nucleotides matching TRBD1. V shed 4 bases and J 1 base; nucleotides not matched to a gene: 6. The CDR3 spans 15 residues. Germline CDR1 SGHNT, CDR2 YYREEE (reference sequence). The CDR3 DNA sequence: TGTGCCAGCAGCCCCGGACAGGGCCTTAACTATGGCTACACCTTC. This sequence encodes CASSPGQGLNYGYTF.

The chain is built from TRBV5-6 and TRBJ1-2, with TRBD1 identical over 7 bases. This CDR3 spans 14 amino acids. Per germline, CDR1 SGHDT and CDR2 YYEEEE. V dropped 5 bases and J dropped 3; count of bases not matched to a gene: 7. CDR3 sequence: CASRVRGLDYGYTF. CDR3 nucleotides: TGTGCCAGCAGGGTGAGGGGGCTGGACTATGGCTACACCTTC. Full variable domain (missing parts from reference TRBV5-6 and TRBJ1-2): DAGVTQSPTHLIKTRGQQVTLRCSPKSGHDTVSWYQQALGQGPQFIFQYYEEEERQRGNFPDRFSGHQFPNYSSELNVNALLLGDSALYLCASRVRGLDYGYTFGSGTRLTVV.

This chain joins TRBV7-9 and TRBJ1-2; no clear D gene. V lost 1 base to trimming and J lost 7 bases, with 16 bases between them. Per the germline V gene, CDR1 is SEHNR and CDR2 is FQNEAQ (reference sequence). The CDR3 loop spans 15 amino acids. CDR3 DNA: TGTGCCAGCAGCTTAGAGTTCCAGGACCTACCTGGCTACACCTTC. This codes for CASSLEFQDLPGYTF.

The chain has TRBV3-1 (or the pseudogene TRBV3-2) and TRBJ2-3, with unresolved D. V was shortened by 1 base and J by 1 base, with 6 bases between the two germline ends. The CDR3 contains 14 residues. Per the germline V gene, CDR1 is LGHDT and CDR2 is YNNKEL (reference sequence). CDR3 sequence reads: CASSQGYGTDTQYF. The CDR3 coding sequence is TGTGCCAGCAGCCAAGGGTACGGCACAGATACGCAGTATTTT.

The V gene is TRBV24-1, the J gene TRBJ1-2, with D tentatively TRBD1 (6 bases). The CDR3 is 14 amino acids. Trimming removed 4 bases at V and 4 bases at J, with 12 bases between. CDR1 and CDR2 (germline): KGHDR, SFDVKD. DNA for the CDR3: TGTGCCACCAGTGAAGACGACAGGATCTATGGCTACACCTTC. This translates into CATSEDDRIYGYTF.

V gene TRBV9 combines with J gene TRBJ1-1, with D possibly TRBD1 on 5 matching bases. This CDR3 region has 12 residues. V shed 4 bases and J shed 10 bases, with 14 bases lying between them. Germline V CDR1 and CDR2: SGDLS, YYNGEE. DNA for the CDR3: TGTGCCAGCAGCCCAGATGGGGCAGCAGCTTTCTTT. It translates to CASSPDGAAAFF.

The chain combines TRBV6-5 with TRBJ1-2; TRBD1 is a possible D gene (5 bases). The length of the CDR3 is 14 residues. CDR1 is MNHEY and CDR2 is SVGAGI in the germline V gene. V lost 6 bases, J lost 4 bases, and 15 bases lay in between. CDR3 residues: CASSLTGTTYGYTF. DNA for the CDR3: TGTGCCAGCAGCTTAACCGGGACTACCTATGGCTACACCTTC.

This rearrangement joins TRBV7-2 to TRBJ2-6; D not certain. Trimming cost V 5 bases and J 6 bases, with 8 bases left between them. Germline values: CDR1 SGHTA, CDR2 FQGNSA. The CDR3 runs to 13 residues. The CDR3 sequence is CASSGSKANVLTF. The CDR3 DNA reads as TGTGCCAGCAGCGGCTCAAAGGCCAACGTCCTGACTTTC.

This clone has a single count. This chain links TRBV20-1 with TRBJ2-3; D remains ambiguous. Germline lookup yields CDR1 DFQATT and CDR2 SNEGSKA (reference sequence). Trimming shortened V by 6 bases and J by 4 bases, and 8 bases separated the two germline ends. The CDR3 spans 11 residues. CDR3 bases: TGCAGTGCCCCTGGGGCAGATACGCAGTATTTT. This translates into CSAPGADTQYF.

The chain is built from TRBV19 and TRBJ1-2; the D gene is possibly TRBD1 (5 bases). The ends were cut back, 4 bases at V and 3 bases at J, with 12 bases in the middle. This CDR3 comprises 14 residues. Germline CDR1 LNHDA, CDR2 SQIVND (reference sequence). In nucleotides, the CDR3 is TGTGCCAGTAGTAGGGGGAACTCGGACTATGGCTACACCTTC. This translates into CASSRGNSDYGYTF. Complete variable domain (other parts from reference TRBV19 and TRBJ1-2): DGGITQSPKYLFRKEGQNVTLSCEQNLNHDAMYWYRQDPGQGLRLIYYSQIVNDFQKGDIAEGYSVSREKKESFPLTVTSAQKNPTAFYLCASSRGNSDYGYTFGSGTRLTVV.

This rearrangement joins TRBV12-3 or TRBV12-4 to TRBJ1-1; D gene ambiguous. V gave up 7 bases and J gave up 1 base, with 10 bases separating them. This CDR3 comprises 13 residues. Written as DNA, the CDR3 is TGTGCCAGCAATATCTTGAGGAACACTGAAGCTTTCTTT. Translating it yields CASNILRNTEAFF.

Comments on this clone: At the DNA level, this CDR3 is encoded by other sequences in the same sample as well. V and J are TRBV27 and TRBJ1-1; 8 positions agree with TRBD1. The V gene end was trimmed by 6 bases and the J gene end by 1 base; junction bases not matched to a gene: 7. The CDR3 loop spans 15 amino acids. The germline V gene encodes CDR1 MNHEY and CDR2 SMNVEV (reference sequence). In DNA, the CDR3 is TGTGCCAGCAGCCCCGGACAGGGTCAGAACACTGAAGCTTTCTTT. Translation gives CASSPGQGQNTEAFF.

The chain combines TRBV24-1 with TRBJ1-5; unclear D gene. Trimming took off 5 bases at V and 0 bases at J, with 7 bases between the two ends. Germline V gene data show CDR1 as KGHDR and CDR2 as SFDVKD. The CDR3 totals 14 residues. The CDR3 spells CATSVGGSNQPQHF. CDR3 bases: TGTGCCACCAGTGTAGGAGGTAGCAATCAGCCCCAGCATTTT.

The V call is TRBV9, the J call TRBJ1-2; TRBD1 aligns across 7 bases. In germline, CDR1 is SGDLS, CDR2 YYNGEE. V trimming: 0 bases; J trimming: 4 bases; junction bases outside the gene matches: 15. This CDR3 is built from 18 residues. The CDR3 loop is CASSVAQYPKGAGYGYTF. CDR3 sequence (DNA): TGTGCCAGCAGCGTAGCCCAGTACCCCAAGGGGGCGGGCTATGGCTACACCTTC.

The chain recombines TRBV18 with TRBJ2-7; 10 bases fit TRBD2. The germline V gene encodes CDR1 KGHSH and CDR2 LQKENI. The CDR3 consists of 15 residues. The junction had 10 bases not matched to a gene; V was cut back by 2 bases and J by 9 bases. For the CDR3, the DNA is TGTGCCAGCTCACCAGGGCTAGCGGGAGTAGTGGTGCAGTACTTC. Translated, it gives CASSPGLAGVVVQYF.

V and J are TRBV18 and TRBJ2-3; D may match TRBD1 or TRBD2 (5 bases each). CDR3 size: 14 residues. Trimming stripped 3 bases from V and 1 base from J, with 8 bases between. From germline, CDR1 is KGHSH and CDR2 LQKENI. The CDR3 region has the DNA TGTGCCAGCTCACCTGGGGGAGGCACAGATACGCAGTATTTT. Protein sequence: CASSPGGGTDTQYF.

J is TRBJ1-6 and V is TRBV11-2; 8 positions match TRBD1. Germline loops: CDR1 SGHAT, CDR2 FQNNGV. The J segment lost 4 bases and the V segment lost 5 bases, leaving 4 bases of the junction unmatched. CDR3 length: 15 amino acids. CDR3 in DNA: TGTGCCAGCAGCGGCGGGACAGGTTATAATTCACCCCTCCACTTT. Translated, it gives CASSGGTGYNSPLHF. The full variable domain, completed using reference TRBV11-2 and TRBJ1-6, is EAGVAQSPRYKIIEKRQSVAFWCNPISGHATLYWYQQILGQGPKLLIQFQNNGVVDDSQLPKDRFSAERLKGVDSTLKIQPAKLEDSAVYLCASSGGTGYNSPLHFGNGTRLTVT.

In this sample, this clone turned up a few times. The gene calls are TRBV29-1 and TRBJ2-7; D is possibly TRBD1 (5 bases). CDR1 is SQVTM and CDR2 is ANQGSEA in the germline V gene. Trimming took off 4 bases at V and 1 base at J, with 11 bases between the two ends. The CDR3 runs 13 residues. Here the CDR3 DNA reads TGCAGCGTTGGGACATATGAATCCTACGAGCAGTACTTC. Residues: CSVGTYESYEQYF.